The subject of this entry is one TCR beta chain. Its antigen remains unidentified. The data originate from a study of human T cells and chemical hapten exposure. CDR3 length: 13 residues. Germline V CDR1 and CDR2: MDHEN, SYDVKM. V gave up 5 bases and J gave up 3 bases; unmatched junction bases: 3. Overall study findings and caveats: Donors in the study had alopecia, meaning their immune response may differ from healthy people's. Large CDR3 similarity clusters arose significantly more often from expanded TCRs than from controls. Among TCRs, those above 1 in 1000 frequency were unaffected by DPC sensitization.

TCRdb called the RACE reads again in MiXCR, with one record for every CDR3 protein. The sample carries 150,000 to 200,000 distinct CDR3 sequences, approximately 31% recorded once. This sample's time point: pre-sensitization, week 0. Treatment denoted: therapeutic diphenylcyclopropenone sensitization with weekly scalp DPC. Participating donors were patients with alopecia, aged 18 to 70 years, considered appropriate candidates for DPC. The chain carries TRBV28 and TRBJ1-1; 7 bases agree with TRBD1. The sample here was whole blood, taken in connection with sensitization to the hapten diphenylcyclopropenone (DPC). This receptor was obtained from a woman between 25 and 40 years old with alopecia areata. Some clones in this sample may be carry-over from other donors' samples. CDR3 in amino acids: CASSTGVDTEAFF. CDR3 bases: TGTGCCAGCAGTACAGGGGTCGACACTGAAGCTTTCTTT.